The T cell receptor beta chain described here comes from a study of shared clonotypes between healthy human individuals. Study-wide points: Naive CD4 clonotypes overlapped across a handful of donors at about 5.3%. Even with large depth, rarefaction showed that sorted-subset sequencing was incomplete. Compared with clonotypes that all four donors shared, non-shared clonotypes had lower generation probabilities.

Profiled with immunoSEQ multiplex PCR; TCRdb holds only in-frame clones, not every one. The sample holds approximately 2,000,000 clones; roughly 93% are singletons and the top ten take roughly 1.7%. Naive CD8 populations comprised CD45RO-negative cells positively selected for CCR7, excluding terminally differentiated effector memory CD45RA+ cells. A remark on this clone: Its antigen is currently unknown.

Sequencing input: naive CD8+ T cells from PBMCs. The receptor's source is a man younger than 30 in good health. Some clones in this sample may be carry-over from other donors' samples.

The CDR3 loop reads CASSQDLRGAEQFF. CDR3 sequence (DNA): TGCGCCAGCAGCCAAGATCTCCGGGGGGCTGAGCAGTTCTTC. The chain links TRBV4-1 to TRBJ2-1; possibly TRBD2 for D (7 bases). The V end was cut by 0 bases, the J end by 9 bases, with 12 bases between. CDR3 length: 14 amino acids. Per germline, CDR1 MGHRA and CDR2 YSYEKL.